This T cell receptor beta chain appears in the sequencing data of a study of blood T cell repertoires in COVID-19. Here immunoSEQ multiplex PCR was the method, and the copy in TCRdb shows in-frame clones only, minus some. The top ten clones hold around 1% of a sample with about 280,000 clones, around 90% of them seen once. The receptor comes from a woman under 40 who had recovered from COVID-19. The sequencing input was PBMCs or T cells enriched from blood (not recorded which).

The CDR3 DNA is TGTGCCAGCAGTGAAGGTAGTAATCAGCCCCAGCATTTT. Protein product: CASSEGSNQPQHF. This chain connects TRBV25-1 to TRBJ1-5; no clear D gene. Germline V CDR1 and CDR2: MGHDK, SYGVNS. V was clipped by 2 bases and J by 4 bases, with 6 bases between them. This CDR3 contains 13 residues.